This T cell receptor (beta chain) came from a study of T cells after posttransplantation cyclophosphamide. Data came from immunoSEQ multiplex PCR; TCRdb stores just in-frame clones and leaves some out. This sample has about 36,000 clones, with roughly 78% found just once. Busulfan-fludarabine conditioning, marrow transplant, and cyclophosphamide on days +3 and +4 were administered. CDR3 size: 15 residues. V lost 3 bases and J lost 5; bases outside the gene matches: 2. Germline CDR1 and CDR2: SGHTA and FQGTGA. The input for sequencing was CD4+ T cells sorted from blood, taken 1,700 to 2,000 days after a stem cell transplant with posttransplant cyclophosphamide. The sequence derives from a female patient between 40 and 50 years old who received an allogeneic stem cell transplant from a related donor, was CMV-positive, and had no GVHD. Some T cells may be the graft donor's. The rearrangement uses TRBV7-3 and TRBJ2-2; 11 nucleotides line up with TRBD2. CDR3: CASSFSGGATGELFF. DNA of the CDR3: TGTGCCAGCAGCTTTAGCGGGGGGGCGACCGGGGAGCTGTTTTTT.